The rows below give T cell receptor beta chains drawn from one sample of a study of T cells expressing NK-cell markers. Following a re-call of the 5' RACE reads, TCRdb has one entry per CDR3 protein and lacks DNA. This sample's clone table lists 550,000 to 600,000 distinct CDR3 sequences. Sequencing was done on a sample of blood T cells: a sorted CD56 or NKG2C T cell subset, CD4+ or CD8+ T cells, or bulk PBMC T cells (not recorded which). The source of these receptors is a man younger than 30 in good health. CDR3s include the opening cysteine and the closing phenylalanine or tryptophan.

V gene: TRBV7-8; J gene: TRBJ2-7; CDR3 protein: CASSPQGRLPYEQYF
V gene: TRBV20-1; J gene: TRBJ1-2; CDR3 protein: CSAREWGTGVYGYTF
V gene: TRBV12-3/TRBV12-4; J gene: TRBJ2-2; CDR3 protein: CASSSPGGGRPGELFF
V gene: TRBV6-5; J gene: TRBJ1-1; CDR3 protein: CASKIRTEAFF
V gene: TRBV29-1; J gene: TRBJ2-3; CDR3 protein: CSVVRPGNNVDTQYF
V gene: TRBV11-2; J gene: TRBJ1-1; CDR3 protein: CASREGTEAFF
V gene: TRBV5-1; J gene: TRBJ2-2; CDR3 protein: CASSHRGQDSTGELFF
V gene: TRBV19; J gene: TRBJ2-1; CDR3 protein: CASSILTRSYNEQFF
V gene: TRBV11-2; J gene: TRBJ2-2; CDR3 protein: CASSPRTGRELFF
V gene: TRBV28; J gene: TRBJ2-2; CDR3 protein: CASRRTGPGELFF
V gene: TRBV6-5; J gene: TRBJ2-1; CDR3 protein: CASSYTRGLADEQFF
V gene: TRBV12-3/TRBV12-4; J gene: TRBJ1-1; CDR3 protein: CASSLLGAPNTEAFF
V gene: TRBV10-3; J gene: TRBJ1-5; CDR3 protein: CAISESTGTQPQHF
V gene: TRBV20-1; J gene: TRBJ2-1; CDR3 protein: CSARAGLAGVSRNEQFF
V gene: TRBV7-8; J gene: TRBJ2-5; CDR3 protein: CASSLVPPLEDQYF
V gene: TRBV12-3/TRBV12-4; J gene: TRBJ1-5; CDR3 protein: CASSPTGQGVQPQHF
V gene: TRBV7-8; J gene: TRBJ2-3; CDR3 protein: CASSLEGASLDTQYF
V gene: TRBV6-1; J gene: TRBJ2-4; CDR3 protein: CASSEGQGGDIQYF
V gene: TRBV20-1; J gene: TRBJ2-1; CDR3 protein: CSARSTSSEFSYNEQFF
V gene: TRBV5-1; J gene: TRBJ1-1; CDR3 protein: CASSPRGTGGPEAFF
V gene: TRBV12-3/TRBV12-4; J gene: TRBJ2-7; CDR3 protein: CASSFTRGPLYF
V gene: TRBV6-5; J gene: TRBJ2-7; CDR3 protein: CASSYDSSAYEQYF
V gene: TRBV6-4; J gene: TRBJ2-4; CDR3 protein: CASTAGTSGTEGAKNIQYF
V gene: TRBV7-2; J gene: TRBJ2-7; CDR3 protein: CASSTQAPWTEQYF
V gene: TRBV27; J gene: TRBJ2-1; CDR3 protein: CASSLLDTGEQFF
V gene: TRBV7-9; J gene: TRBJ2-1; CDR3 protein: CASSSQREGRNEQFF
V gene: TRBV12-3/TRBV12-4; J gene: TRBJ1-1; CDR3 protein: CASTQGTGVTAFF
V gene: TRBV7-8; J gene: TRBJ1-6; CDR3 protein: CASSLVTGAGLSSYNSPLHF
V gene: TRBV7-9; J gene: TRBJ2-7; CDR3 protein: CASSLVFRERRGEQYF
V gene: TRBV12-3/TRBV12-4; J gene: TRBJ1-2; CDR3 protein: CASSVGSTGYTF
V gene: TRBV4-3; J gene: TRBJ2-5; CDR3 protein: CASSQGLLVAQYF
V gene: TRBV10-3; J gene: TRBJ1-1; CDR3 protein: CAISTDRGVTEAFF
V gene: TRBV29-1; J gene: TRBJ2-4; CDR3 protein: CSVEWGDSKNIQYF
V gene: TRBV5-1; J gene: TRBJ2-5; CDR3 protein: CASSRHPGQGPGLGETQYF
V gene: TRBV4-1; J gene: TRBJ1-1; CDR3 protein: CASSPTARVQTNTEAFF
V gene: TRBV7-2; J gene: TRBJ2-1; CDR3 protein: CASSSPGKGQFF
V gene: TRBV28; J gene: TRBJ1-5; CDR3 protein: CASSPHNQPQHF
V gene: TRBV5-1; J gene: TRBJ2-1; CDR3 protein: CASSPPGLPNLHEQFF
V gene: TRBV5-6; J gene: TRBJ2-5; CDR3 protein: CASSAMRAGGETQYF
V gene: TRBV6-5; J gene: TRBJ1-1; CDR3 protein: CASSYMTGGTEAFF
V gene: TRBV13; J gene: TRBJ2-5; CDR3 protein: CASSSPGTGSETQYF
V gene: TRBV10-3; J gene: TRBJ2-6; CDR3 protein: CAISEGGSGANVLTF
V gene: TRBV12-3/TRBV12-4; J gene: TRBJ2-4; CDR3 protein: CASSFSTAGAKNIQYF
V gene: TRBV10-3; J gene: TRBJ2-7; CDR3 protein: CAISEWDRGEHEQYF
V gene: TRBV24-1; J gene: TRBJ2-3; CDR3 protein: CATQGAGISDTQYF
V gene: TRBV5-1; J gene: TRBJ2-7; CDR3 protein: CASRERLAGGPLDF
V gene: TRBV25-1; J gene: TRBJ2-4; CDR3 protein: CASSESRVPSGRIGNIQYF
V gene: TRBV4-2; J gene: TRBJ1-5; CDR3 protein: CASSQEFRGIGNQPQHF
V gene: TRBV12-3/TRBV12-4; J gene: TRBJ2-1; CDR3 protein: CASSPREGVFNEQFF
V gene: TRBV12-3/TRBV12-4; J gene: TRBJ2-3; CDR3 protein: CASLDFEGADTQYF
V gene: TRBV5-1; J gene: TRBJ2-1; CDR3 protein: CASSLTLGRIPNNEQFF
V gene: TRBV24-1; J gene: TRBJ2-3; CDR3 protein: CATSDFGRGQDTQYF
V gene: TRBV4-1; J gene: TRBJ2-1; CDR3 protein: CASSQLLEYNEQFF
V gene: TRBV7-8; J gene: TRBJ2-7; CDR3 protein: CASSLRTGGSSYEQYF
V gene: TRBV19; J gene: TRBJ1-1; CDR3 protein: CASSINYAEAFF
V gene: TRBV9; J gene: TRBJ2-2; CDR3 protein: CASSVGWKENTGELFF
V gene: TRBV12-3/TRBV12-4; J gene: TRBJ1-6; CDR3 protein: CASSFGGSYNSPLHF